The 7 T cell receptor beta chains below all came from one sample that was sequenced in a study of T cells after yellow fever vaccination. TCRdb passed the 5' RACE reads through MiXCR, listing each CDR3 protein once. The data hold a few hundred thousand distinct CDR3 sequences, with 6% to 8% observed a single time. Source: CD4+ T cells sorted from PBMCs, taken on the day of the yellow fever booster vaccination. The receptors shown here come from a man aged 25-40 years who received the YFV17D yellow fever vaccine.

The DNA for the CDR3 is TGTGCCAGCAGCTTGCCTAAAGTTGAGCAGTTCTTC. Translating gives CASSLPKVEQFF. The chain is built from TRBV5-4 and TRBJ2-1, with unresolved D. V was shortened by 1 base and J by 9 bases, with 8 bases between the two germline ends. The CDR3 is 12 amino acids. Germline CDR1 reads SGHNT; CDR2 reads YYREEE (reference sequence).

This clonotype appeared many times. V usage is TRBV18 and J usage is TRBJ2-3; 9 bases are a match to TRBD1. Germline CDR1 reads KGHSH; CDR2 reads LQKENI. This CDR3 contains 14 residues. With 3 bases clipped from V and 6 bases from J, the junction kept 4 bases outside the gene matches. The CDR3 reads CASSPNGQGDTQYF. CDR3 bases: TGTGCCAGCTCACCGAACGGACAGGGGGATACGCAGTATTTT.

This clonotype has more than one count but fewer than ten. J is TRBJ1-4 and V is TRBV5-6; D is unresolved. CDR1 is SGHDT, CDR2 YYEEEE, per germline. CDR3 length: 16 amino acids. Trimming stripped 6 bases from V and 0 bases from J, with 15 bases between. DNA for the CDR3: TGTGCCAGCACCGAATATTCAGCTGCAACTAATGAAAAACTGTTTTTT. Translation: CASTEYSAATNEKLFF.

This clonotype has ten or more counts. CDR3 protein: CASKQGGNSDTQYF. CDR3 DNA: TGTGCCAGCAAACAGGGAGGCAATTCGGATACGCAGTATTTT. V is TRBV28 and J is TRBJ2-3, with D possibly called TRBD1 or TRBD2 (6 bases each). The germline gives CDR1 MDHEN, CDR2 SYDVKM. The CDR3 length is 14 residues. Trimming removed 7 bases at V and 6 bases at J, with 17 bases between.

In this sample, this clonotype turned up many times. This chain links TRBV23-1 with TRBJ2-1, with 10 positions matching TRBD2. TRBV23-1 is known as an ORF, though its function is uncertain. The CDR3 loop spans 17 amino acids. V dropped 3 bases and J dropped 0; count of bases not matched to a gene: 5. The CDR3, as DNA: TGCGCCAGCAGTCACTCCCCTAGCGGGAGCTCCTACAATGAGCAGTTCTTC. This translates into CASSHSPSGSSYNEQFF.

J is TRBJ2-1 and V is TRBV11-1, with TRBD2 identical over 16 bases. The CDR3 has 21 amino acids. The junction had 18 bases not matched to a gene; V was cut back by 3 bases and J by 7 bases. Germline assignment: CDR1 SGHAT and CDR2 FQDESV (reference sequence). The CDR3 DNA follows: TGTGCCAGCAGCTTGAGTTTAATGGGGACTAGCGGGAGGGCCATTGCTAATGAGCAGTTCTTC. Protein: CASSLSLMGTSGRAIANEQFF.

This clonotype appeared a few times. The chain recombines TRBV7-8 with TRBJ2-4; D gene ambiguous. V was pared by 1 base and J by 3 bases, with 7 bases between. The germline V gene has CDR1 SGHVS and CDR2 FQNEAQ. CDR3 length equals 14 residues. The CDR3 is CASSLGLNKNIQYF. The CDR3 coding sequence is TGTGCCAGCAGCTTAGGACTCAACAAAAACATTCAGTACTTC. Drawing the rest from reference TRBV7-8 and TRBJ2-4, the complete variable domain is GAGVSQSPRYKVAKRGQDVALRCDPISGHVSLFWYQQALGQGPEFLTYFQNEAQLDKSGLPSDRFFAERPEGSVSTLKIQRTQQEDSAVYLCASSLGLNKNIQYFGAGTRLSVL.